This T cell receptor beta chain is drawn from a study of blood T cell repertoires in COVID-19. About the study: Sites in the United States, Italy and Spain provided acute and convalescent COVID-19 samples. The analysed material was cDNA or gDNA that came from T cells, B-cell-depleted T cells, or PBMCs.

Original methodology: Reference gene primer amplification yielded estimated nucleated cell counts. Sequencing used immunoSEQ multiplex PCR; TCRdb keeps in-frame clones, though not all of them. That table gives V, J and clone size, and the DNA gave D and trimming. The data show 95,000 to 110,000 clones, just over 90% seen once. The CDR3 runs 14 residues. V shed 6 bases and J 9 bases; nucleotides not matched to a gene: 10. Germline V gene sequence: CDR1 MNHEY, CDR2 SMNVEV (reference sequence). The chain combines TRBV27 with TRBJ2-7, with 11 bases that match TRBD2. Sequenced sample: peripheral blood. The source is a woman aged 25 to 39 with acute or convalescent COVID-19. CDR3 nucleotide sequence: TGTGCCAGCAGCGGGACTAGCGGTCTGGGGGTGCAGTACTTC. Translating it yields CASSGTSGLGVQYF.